Below are 21 T cell receptor beta chains sequenced from a single sample in a study of shared clonotypes between healthy human individuals. Produced via immunoSEQ multiplex PCR; TCRdb's table is partial and in-frame only. The sample has around 2,000,000 clones; around 96% are singletons. Naive CD8 populations comprised CD45RO-negative cells positively selected for CCR7, excluding terminally differentiated effector memory CD45RA+ cells. The material sequenced was naive CD8+ T cells sorted from blood. These receptors were collected from a man between 18 and 29 years old in good health.

This chain links TRBV28 with TRBJ2-5; TRBD1 matches 9 bases. V dropped 6 bases and J dropped 3; count of bases not matched to a gene: 11. The CDR3 spans 16 residues. Germline values: CDR1 MDHEN, CDR2 SYDVKM. The CDR3 protein is CASRSPGTGYEETQYF. Here the CDR3 DNA reads TGTGCCAGCAGAAGCCCCGGGACAGGGTACGAAGAGACCCAGTACTTC.

About this clone itself: This specimen includes other DNA sequences encoding the same CDR3. The rearrangement uses TRBV30 and TRBJ1-1; D is uncertain. The germline V gene has CDR1 GTSNPN and CDR2 SVGIG (reference sequence). The CDR3 has 12 amino acids. The V end was cut by 0 bases, the J end by 4 bases, with 6 bases between. The CDR3 loop reads CAWSVGSTEAFF. Written as DNA, the CDR3 is TGTGCCTGGAGTGTAGGTAGCACTGAAGCTTTCTTT.

Comments on this clone: The sample has other DNA sequences that encode this CDR3 too. CDR3 nucleotide sequence: TGTGCCAGCAGCCTAGGGACCTACGAGCAGTACTTC. Its protein is CASSLGTYEQYF. The chain uses TRBV28 and TRBJ2-7; D is uncertain. The CDR3 runs 12 residues. V was pared by 6 bases and J by 2 bases, with 8 bases between. The germline gives CDR1 MDHEN, CDR2 SYDVKM. The whole variable domain, filled in from reference TRBV28 and TRBJ2-7, reads DVKVTQSSRYLVKRTGEKVFLECVQDMDHENMFWYRQDPGLGLRLIYFSYDVKMKEKGDIPEGYSVSREKKERFSLILESASTNQTSMYLCASSLGTYEQYFGPGTRLTVT.

As DNA, the CDR3 is TGTGCCAGCAGCCCCGGACGAGGTAATCAGCCCCAGCATTTT. Amino acids: CASSPGRGNQPQHF. The chain employs TRBV7-6 and TRBJ1-5; D unresolved. The CDR3 contains 14 residues. Deletions cut 5 bases from V and 4 bases from J, with 12 bases between. The V gene's germline CDR1 is SGHVS and CDR2 FNYEAQ.

This chain uses TRBV7-9 with TRBJ1-6, with 8 bases aligning to TRBD1. Germline V gene lookup returns CDR1 SEHNR and CDR2 FQNEAQ (reference sequence). This CDR3 has 15 residues. V gave up 1 base and J gave up 9 bases; unmatched junction bases: 5. The CDR3 protein is CASSLVLQGVSPLHF. The CDR3 region has the DNA TGTGCCAGCAGCTTAGTTCTACAGGGGGTTTCACCCCTCCACTTT. Complete variable domain (other parts from reference TRBV7-9 and TRBJ1-6): DTGVSQNPRHKITKRGQNVTFRCDPISEHNRLYWYRQTLGQGPEFLTYFQNEAQLEKSRLLSDRFSAERPKGSFSTLEIQRTEQGDSAMYLCASSLVLQGVSPLHFGNGTRLTVT.

The chain recombines TRBV30 with TRBJ1-3; unclear D gene. V shed 2 bases and J shed 4 bases, with 15 bases lying between them. The CDR3 length is 15 residues. The V gene's germline CDR1 is GTSNPN and CDR2 SVGIG (reference sequence). The CDR3 nucleotides read TGTGCCTGGAGTCCCCCCGTGGCGCGGGGAAACACCATATATTTT. Translating gives CAWSPPVARGNTIYF. Variable domain in full (rest from reference TRBV30 and TRBJ1-3): SQTIHQWPATLVQPVGSPLSLECTVEGTSNPNLYWYRQAAGRGLQLLFYSVGIGQISSEVPQNLSASRPQDRQFILSSKKLLLSDSGFYLCAWSPPVARGNTIYFGEGSWLTVV.

The CDR3 protein is CASTRLAPSETQYF. The CDR3, as DNA: TGTGCCAGCACCCGTCTCGCTCCTTCAGAGACCCAGTACTTC. J is TRBJ2-5 and V is TRBV7-9; D not resolved. The CDR3 contains 14 residues. CDR1 SEHNR and CDR2 FQNEAQ come from the germline V gene (reference sequence). Trimming cost V 7 bases and J 4 bases, with 16 bases left between them.

The chain couples TRBV4-1 to TRBJ2-2; no clear D. Trimming took 1 base from V and 3 from J, leaving 15 bases between them. Per germline, CDR1 MGHRA and CDR2 YSYEKL. The CDR3 sequence is 17 residues long. The CDR3 region has the DNA TGCGCCAGCAGCCAAGCCCGGATCCAGACCTACACCGGGGAGCTGTTTTTT. Amino acid sequence: CASSQARIQTYTGELFF.

In nucleotides, the CDR3 is TGTGCCAGCAGTATCCTTGGAGGGGAGCAGTACTTC. The encoded protein is CASSILGGEQYF. The chain uses TRBV27 and TRBJ2-7, with D maybe TRBD2 (6 bases). The germline CDR1 and CDR2 sequences are MNHEY and SMNVEV (reference sequence). This CDR3 spans 12 amino acids. Trimming took off 5 bases at V and 7 bases at J, with 12 bases between the two ends.

The V and J genes are TRBV6-1 and TRBJ2-7, with D maybe TRBD2 (7 bases). The CDR3 has 15 amino acids. The V end was cut by 5 bases, the J end by 0 bases, with 14 bases between. CDR1 is MNHNS and CDR2 is SASEGT in the germline V gene. CDR3 residues: CASSLQGGSSYEQYF. The CDR3 region has the DNA TGTGCCAGCAGTTTACAGGGAGGGAGCTCCTACGAGCAGTACTTC.

This clone was found once. This same CDR3 is encoded by further DNA sequences in the sample. The chain recombines TRBV9 with TRBJ2-7; 8 nucleotides line up with TRBD2. J lost 1 base, V lost 4 bases, and 4 bases had no gene match. The germline gives CDR1 SGDLS, CDR2 YYNGEE. This CDR3 has 14 amino acids. This CDR3 is CASSPGGGSYEQYF. CDR3 nucleotides: TGTGCCAGCAGCCCAGGCGGGGGGTCCTACGAGCAGTACTTC.

The rearrangement links TRBV5-1 to TRBJ2-7; D assignment may be TRBD1 or TRBD2 (5 bases each). Trimming removed 3 bases at V and 0 bases at J, with 13 bases between. Germline lookup yields CDR1 SGHRS and CDR2 YFSETQ. The CDR3 has 15 amino acids. The CDR3 nucleotides are TGCGCCAGCAGCTCAACCGGGGCGCGCTCCTACGAGCAGTACTTC. This codes for CASSSTGARSYEQYF.

The chain has TRBV7-8 and TRBJ2-1; D might be TRBD2 (6 bases). The CDR3 totals 13 residues. Germline V gene sequence: CDR1 SGHVS, CDR2 FQNEAQ. V was trimmed by 0 bases and J by 8 bases, leaving 8 bases between them. In DNA form, the CDR3 reads TGTGCCAGCAGCTTAGCGACTAGGGATGAGCAGTTCTTC. Translated, it gives CASSLATRDEQFF. Full variable domain (outside the CDR3, taken from reference TRBV7-8 and TRBJ2-1): GAGVSQSPRYKVAKRGQDVALRCDPISGHVSLFWYQQALGQGPEFLTYFQNEAQLDKSGLPSDRFFAERPEGSVSTLKIQRTQQEDSAVYLCASSLATRDEQFFGPGTRLTVL.

This clone was seen a handful of times. Other DNA sequences in this specimen translate into the identical CDR3. This sequence joins TRBV19 and TRBJ2-7; unclear D gene. The ends were cut back, 2 bases at V and 2 bases at J, with 7 bases in the middle. In germline, CDR1 is LNHDA, CDR2 SQIVND (reference sequence). The CDR3 length is 13 residues. Written as DNA, the CDR3 is TGTGCCAGTAGTATAACCATTACCTACGAGCAGTACTTC. It specifies CASSITITYEQYF.

This rearrangement joins TRBV13 to TRBJ2-1; D might be TRBD1 (5 bases). Per germline, CDR1 PRHDT and CDR2 FYEKMQ (reference sequence). Trimming stripped 4 bases from V and 9 bases from J, with 13 bases between. This CDR3 contains 13 residues. For the CDR3, the DNA is TGTGCCAGCAGCTGGGGCTCCCGTGGTGAGCAGTTCTTC. It yields the protein CASSWGSRGEQFF. Complete variable domain (other parts from reference TRBV13 and TRBJ2-1): AAGVIQSPRHLIKEKRETATLKCYPIPRHDTVYWYQQGPGQDPQFLISFYEKMQSDKGSIPDRFSAQQFSDYHSELNMSSLELGDSALYFCASSWGSRGEQFFGPGTRLTVL.

A single count supports this clone. Other DNA sequences within the sample encode an identical CDR3. J is TRBJ2-1 and V is TRBV5-6; 11 bases align to TRBD2. Looked up from germline, CDR1 is SGHDT and CDR2 is YYEEEE. Losses at the gene ends were 0 bases for V and 7 bases for J; bases not matched to a gene: 3. This CDR3 is built from 15 residues. CDR3 sequence reads: CASSLGLAGSNEQFF. The CDR3 nucleotides are TGTGCCAGCAGCTTGGGACTAGCGGGATCAAATGAGCAGTTCTTC.

The chain links TRBV5-1 to TRBJ2-1; possible D gene TRBD2, 5 bases. This CDR3 has 14 residues. From germline, CDR1 is SGHRS and CDR2 YFSETQ. Trimming took off 5 bases at V and 4 bases at J, with 13 bases between the two ends. CDR3 nucleotide sequence: TGCGCCAGCAGAGCTAGCAGGCTTTACAATGAGCAGTTCTTC. It codes for CASRASRLYNEQFF.

The V gene is TRBV6-6, the J gene TRBJ2-7, with 7 bases lining up with TRBD1. V shed 11 bases, J shed 2 bases, and the junction held 9 bases outside the gene matches. Germline CDR1 is MNHNY and CDR2 is SVGAGI (reference sequence). The CDR3 spans 13 residues. This CDR3 is CALAMGQTYEQYF. For the CDR3, the DNA is TGTGCCCTGGCGATGGGACAGACCTACGAGCAGTACTTC.

This clone appeared once. V gene TRBV9 combines with J gene TRBJ2-7; D call uncertain. Trimming took off 0 bases at V and 3 bases at J, with 13 bases between the two ends. CDR3 length: 15 amino acids. Germline CDR1 and CDR2: SGDLS and YYNGEE. CDR3 DNA: TGTGCCAGCAGCGTAGCCCCAAGCCCAAGCTACGAGCAGTACTTC. This codes for CASSVAPSPSYEQYF.

This chain links TRBV5-5 with TRBJ2-3; D is possibly TRBD1 or TRBD2 (5 bases each). Trimming took 0 bases from V and 4 from J, leaving 12 bases between them. CDR3 length: 15 residues. The germline V gene encodes CDR1 SGHKS and CDR2 YYEKEE (reference sequence). The CDR3 sequence: CASSLAGQGPDTQYF. Here the CDR3 DNA reads TGTGCCAGCAGCTTGGCGGGGCAGGGACCAGATACGCAGTATTTT. The full variable domain, completed using reference TRBV5-5 and TRBJ2-3, is DAGVTQSPTHLIKTRGQQVTLRCSPISGHKSVSWYQQVLGQGPQFIFQYYEKEERGRGNFPDRFSARQFPNYSSELNVNALLLGDSALYLCASSLAGQGPDTQYFGPGTRLTVL.

V usage is TRBV29-1 and J usage is TRBJ2-5; TRBD1 might be the D (5 bases). Germline V CDR1 and CDR2: SQVTM, ANQGSEA. The CDR3 is 13 residues long. The ends were cut back, 6 bases at V and 5 bases at J, with 16 bases in the middle. Here the CDR3 DNA reads TGCAGCGTCGAATGGGGCCTGTGGGAGACCCAGTACTTC. It encodes CSVEWGLWETQYF.